Included here is one T cell receptor beta chain sequence, with context. This sample is drawn from a study of CD8 T cells in Susac syndrome. Germline V gene sequence: CDR1 MGHRA, CDR2 YSYEKL. CDR3 size: 14 residues. Between the trimmed V and J ends, which lost 0 bases and 4 bases, there was a span of 9 bases. The CD8+ and CD4+ T cells were negatively isolated, with the TEMRA cells enriched by FACS. Random hexamers served to reverse transcribe roughly 0.5 to 1 ug RNA. The amplification used immunoSEQ multiplex PCR on TCR beta CDR3; it spanned 54 Vbeta and 13 Jbeta. TCRdb analysed the immunoSEQ multiplex PCR reads with MiXCR anew, one entry per CDR3 protein. Counted here are about 150,000 distinct CDR3 sequences, 95% occurring once; the ten biggest clones make up roughly 0.16%.

This TCR came from a human donor with multiple sclerosis. V gene TRBV4-1 combines with J gene TRBJ1-2, with D perhaps matching TRBD1 (6 bases). The specimen sequenced was CD8+ T cells from PBMCs. The CDR3 sequence: CASSQDSGAYGYTF. CDR3 DNA sequence: TGCGCCAGCAGCCAAGATTCAGGGGCCTATGGCTACACCTTC.